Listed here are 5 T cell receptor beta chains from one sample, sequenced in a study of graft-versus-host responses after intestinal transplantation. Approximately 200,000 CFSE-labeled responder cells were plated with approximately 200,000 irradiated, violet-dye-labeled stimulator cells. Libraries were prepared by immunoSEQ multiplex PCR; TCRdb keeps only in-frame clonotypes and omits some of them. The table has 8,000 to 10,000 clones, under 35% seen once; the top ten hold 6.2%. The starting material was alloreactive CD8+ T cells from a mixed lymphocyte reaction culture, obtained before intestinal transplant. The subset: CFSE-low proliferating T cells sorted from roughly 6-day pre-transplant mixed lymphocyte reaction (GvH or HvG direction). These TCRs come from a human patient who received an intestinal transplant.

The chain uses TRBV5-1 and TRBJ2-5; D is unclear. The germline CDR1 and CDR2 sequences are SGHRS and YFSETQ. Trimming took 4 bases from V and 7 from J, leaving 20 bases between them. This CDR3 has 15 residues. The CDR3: CASSLGGLVEGTQYF. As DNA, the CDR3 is TGCGCCAGCAGCCTAGGCGGTCTAGTGGAAGGGACCCAGTACTTC.

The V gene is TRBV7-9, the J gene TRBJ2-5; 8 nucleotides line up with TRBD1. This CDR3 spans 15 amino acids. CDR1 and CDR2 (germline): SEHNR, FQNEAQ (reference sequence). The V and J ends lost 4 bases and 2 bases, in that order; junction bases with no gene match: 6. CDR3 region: CASSSLQGDQETQYF. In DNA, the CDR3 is TGTGCCAGCAGCTCACTACAGGGGGATCAAGAGACCCAGTACTTC.

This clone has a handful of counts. CDR3 sequence reads: CASSPDRGETQYF. CDR3 nucleotide sequence: TGTGCCAGCAGCCCAGATAGGGGAGAGACCCAGTACTTC. V and J are TRBV7-3 and TRBJ2-5, with D possibly matching TRBD1 (5 bases). This CDR3 has 13 residues. V was pared by 5 bases and J by 4 bases, with 11 bases between. Germline-derived CDR1 and CDR2 are SGHTA and FQGTGA.

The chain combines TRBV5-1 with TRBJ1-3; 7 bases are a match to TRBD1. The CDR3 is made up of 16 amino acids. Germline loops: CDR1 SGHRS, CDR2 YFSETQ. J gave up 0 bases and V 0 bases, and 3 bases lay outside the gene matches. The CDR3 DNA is TGCGCCAGCAGCTTGGGGGACAGTCCCTCTGGAAACACCATATATTTT. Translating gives CASSLGDSPSGNTIYF. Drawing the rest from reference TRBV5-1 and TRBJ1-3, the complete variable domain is KAGVTQTPRYLIKTRGQQVTLSCSPISGHRSVSWYQQTPGQGLQFLFEYFSETQRNKGNFPGRFSGRQFSNSRSEMNVSTLELGDSALYLCASSLGDSPSGNTIYFGEGSWLTVV.

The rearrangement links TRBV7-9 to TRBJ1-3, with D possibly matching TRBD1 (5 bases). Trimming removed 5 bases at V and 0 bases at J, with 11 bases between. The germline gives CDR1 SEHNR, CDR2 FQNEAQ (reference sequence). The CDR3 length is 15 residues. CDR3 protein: CASSRRELSGNTIYF. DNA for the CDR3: TGTGCCAGCAGCCGCAGGGAACTCTCTGGAAACACCATATATTTT.